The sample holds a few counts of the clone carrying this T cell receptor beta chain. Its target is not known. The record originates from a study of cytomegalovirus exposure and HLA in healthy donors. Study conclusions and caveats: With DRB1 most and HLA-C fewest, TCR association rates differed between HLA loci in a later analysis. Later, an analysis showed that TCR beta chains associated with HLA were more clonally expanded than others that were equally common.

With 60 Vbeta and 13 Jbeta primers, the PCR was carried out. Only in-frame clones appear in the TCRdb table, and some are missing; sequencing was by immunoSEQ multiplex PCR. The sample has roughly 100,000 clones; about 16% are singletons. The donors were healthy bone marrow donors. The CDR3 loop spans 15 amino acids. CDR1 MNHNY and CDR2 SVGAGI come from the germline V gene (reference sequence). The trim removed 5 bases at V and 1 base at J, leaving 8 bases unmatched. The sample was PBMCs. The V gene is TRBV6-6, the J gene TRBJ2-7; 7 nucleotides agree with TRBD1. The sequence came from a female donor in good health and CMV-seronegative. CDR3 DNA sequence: TGTGCCAGCAGTCCCGGACAGGAAATTTCCTACGAGCAGTACTTC. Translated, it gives CASSPGQEISYEQYF.